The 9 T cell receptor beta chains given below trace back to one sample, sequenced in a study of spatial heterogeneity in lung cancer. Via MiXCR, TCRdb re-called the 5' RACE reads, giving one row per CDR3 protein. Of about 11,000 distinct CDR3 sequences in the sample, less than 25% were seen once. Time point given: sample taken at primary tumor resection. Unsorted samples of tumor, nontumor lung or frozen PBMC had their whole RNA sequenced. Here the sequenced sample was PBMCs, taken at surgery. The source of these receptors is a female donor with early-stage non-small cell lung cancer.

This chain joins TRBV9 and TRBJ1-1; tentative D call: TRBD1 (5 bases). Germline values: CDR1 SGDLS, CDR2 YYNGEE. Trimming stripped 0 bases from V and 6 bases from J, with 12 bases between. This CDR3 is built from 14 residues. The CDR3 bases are TGTGCCAGCAGCGTAGGGACAAAGGCCGCTGAAGCTTTCTTT. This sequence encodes CASSVGTKAAEAFF.

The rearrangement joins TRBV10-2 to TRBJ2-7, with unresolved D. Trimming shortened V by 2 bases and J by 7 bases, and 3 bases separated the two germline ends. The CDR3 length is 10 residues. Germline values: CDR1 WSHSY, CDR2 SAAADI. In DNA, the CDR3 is TGCGCCAGCAGTGAGCTGGAGCAGTACTTC. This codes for CASSELEQYF.

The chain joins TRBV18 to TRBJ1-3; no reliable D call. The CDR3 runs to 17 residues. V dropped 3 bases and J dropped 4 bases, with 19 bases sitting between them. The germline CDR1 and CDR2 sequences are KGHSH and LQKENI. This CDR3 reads CASSPQVSLTPGNTIYF. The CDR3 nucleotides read TGTGCCAGCTCACCCCAGGTTTCTTTAACTCCGGGAAACACCATATATTTT.

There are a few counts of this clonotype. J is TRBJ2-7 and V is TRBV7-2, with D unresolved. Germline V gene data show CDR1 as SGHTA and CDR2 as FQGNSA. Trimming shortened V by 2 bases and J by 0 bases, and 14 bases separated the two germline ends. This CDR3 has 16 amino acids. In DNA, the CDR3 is TGTGCCAGCAGCTTAACCTCGTCCAGGAGCTCCTACGAGCAGTACTTC. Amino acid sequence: CASSLTSSRSSYEQYF. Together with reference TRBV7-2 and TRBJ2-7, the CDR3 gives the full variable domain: GAGVSQSPSNKVTEKGKDVELRCDPISGHTALYWYRQSLGQGLEFLIYFQGNSAPDKSGLPSDRFSAERTGGSVSTLTIQRTQQEDSAVYLCASSLTSSRSSYEQYFGPGTRLTVT.

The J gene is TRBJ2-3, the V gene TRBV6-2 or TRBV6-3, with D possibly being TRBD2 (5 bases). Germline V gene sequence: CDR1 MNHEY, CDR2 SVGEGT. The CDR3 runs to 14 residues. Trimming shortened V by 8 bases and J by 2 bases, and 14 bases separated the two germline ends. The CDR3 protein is CASAEGDITDTQYF. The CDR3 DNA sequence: TGTGCCAGCGCCGAGGGCGATATCACAGATACGCAGTATTTT.

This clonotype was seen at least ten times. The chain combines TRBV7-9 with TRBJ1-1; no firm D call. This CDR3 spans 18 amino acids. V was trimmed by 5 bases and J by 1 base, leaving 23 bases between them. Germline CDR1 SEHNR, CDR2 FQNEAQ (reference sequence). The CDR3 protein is CASSPSVRQKGRNTEAFF. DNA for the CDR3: TGTGCCAGCAGCCCAAGCGTTAGGCAGAAAGGCCGGAACACTGAAGCTTTCTTT.

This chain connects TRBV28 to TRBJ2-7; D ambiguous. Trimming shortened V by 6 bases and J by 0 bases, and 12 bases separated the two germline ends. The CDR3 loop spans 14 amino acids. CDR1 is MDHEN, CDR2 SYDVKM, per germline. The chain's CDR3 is CASSAPGPSYEQYF. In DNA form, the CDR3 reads TGTGCCAGCAGCGCCCCCGGGCCCTCCTACGAGCAGTACTTC.

CDR3 DNA: TGTGCCAGCAGCCTGGCTAGCGGCAACTACGAGCAGTACTTC. As protein: CASSLASGNYEQYF. The chain carries TRBV4-2 and TRBJ2-7; 7 positions agree with TRBD2. The CDR3 extends over 14 amino acids. Germline V gene sequence: CDR1 LGHNA, CDR2 YNFKEQ. V lost 4 bases, J lost 3 bases, and 6 bases stayed unmatched.

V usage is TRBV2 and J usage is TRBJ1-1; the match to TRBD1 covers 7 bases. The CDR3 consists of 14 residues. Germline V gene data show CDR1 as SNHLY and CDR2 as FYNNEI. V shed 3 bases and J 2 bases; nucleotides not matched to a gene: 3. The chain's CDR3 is CASSERDSNTEAFF. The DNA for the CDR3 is TGTGCCAGCAGTGAGAGGGACAGCAACACTGAAGCTTTCTTT.